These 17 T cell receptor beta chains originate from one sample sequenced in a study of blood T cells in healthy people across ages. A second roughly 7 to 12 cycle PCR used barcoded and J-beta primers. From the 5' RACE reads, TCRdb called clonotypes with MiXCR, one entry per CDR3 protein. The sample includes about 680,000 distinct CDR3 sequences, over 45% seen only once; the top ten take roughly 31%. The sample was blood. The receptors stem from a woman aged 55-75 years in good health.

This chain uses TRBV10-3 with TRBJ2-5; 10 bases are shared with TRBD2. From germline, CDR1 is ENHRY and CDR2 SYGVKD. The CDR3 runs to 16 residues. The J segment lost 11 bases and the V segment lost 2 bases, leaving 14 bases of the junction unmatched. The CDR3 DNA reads TGTGCCATCAGTGAGACGGGACTAGCGTCCCTCTTAGAGCAGTACTTC. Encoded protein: CAISETGLASLLEQYF.

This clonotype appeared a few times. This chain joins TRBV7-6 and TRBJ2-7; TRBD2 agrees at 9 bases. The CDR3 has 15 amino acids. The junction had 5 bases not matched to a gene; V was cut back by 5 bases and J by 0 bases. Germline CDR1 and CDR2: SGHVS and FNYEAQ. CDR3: CASSMASGASYEQYF. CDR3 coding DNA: TGTGCCAGCAGCATGGCTAGCGGGGCCTCCTACGAGCAGTACTTC.

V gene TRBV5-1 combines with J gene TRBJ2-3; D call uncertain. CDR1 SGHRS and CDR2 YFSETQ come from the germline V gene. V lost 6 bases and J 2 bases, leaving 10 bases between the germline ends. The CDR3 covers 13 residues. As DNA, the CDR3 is TGCGCCAGCACGGACCGAACCACAGATACGCAGTATTTT. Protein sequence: CASTDRTTDTQYF.

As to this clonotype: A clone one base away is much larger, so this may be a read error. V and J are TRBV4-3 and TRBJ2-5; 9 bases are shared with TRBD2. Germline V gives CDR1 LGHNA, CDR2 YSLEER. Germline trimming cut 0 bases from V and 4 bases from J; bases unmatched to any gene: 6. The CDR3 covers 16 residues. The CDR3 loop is CASSQDGGAGGETQYF. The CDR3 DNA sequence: TGCGCCAGCAGCCAAGACGGGGGAGCGGGGGGAGAGACCCAGTACTTC.

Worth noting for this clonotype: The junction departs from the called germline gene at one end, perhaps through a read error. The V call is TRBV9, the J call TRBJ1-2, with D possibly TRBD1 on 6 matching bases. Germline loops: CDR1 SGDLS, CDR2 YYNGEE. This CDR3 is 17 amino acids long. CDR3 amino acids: CASSAPRLGALDYGYTF. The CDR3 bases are TGTGCCAGCAGCGCCCCTCGATTGGGGGCGCTTGACTACGGCTACACCTTC.

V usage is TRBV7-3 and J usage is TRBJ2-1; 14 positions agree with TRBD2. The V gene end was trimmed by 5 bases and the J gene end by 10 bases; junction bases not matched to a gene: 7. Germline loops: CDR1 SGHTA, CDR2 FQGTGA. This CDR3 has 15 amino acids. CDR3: CASSKTSGRVPEQFF. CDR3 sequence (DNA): TGTGCCAGCAGCAAGACTAGCGGGAGGGTCCCCGAGCAGTTCTTC.

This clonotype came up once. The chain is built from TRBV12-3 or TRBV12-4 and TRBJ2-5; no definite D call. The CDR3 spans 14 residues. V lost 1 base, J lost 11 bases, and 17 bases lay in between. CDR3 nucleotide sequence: TGTGCCAGCAGTTTAGAACTTTTAGACAATGAGCAGTACTTC. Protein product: CASSLELLDNEQYF.

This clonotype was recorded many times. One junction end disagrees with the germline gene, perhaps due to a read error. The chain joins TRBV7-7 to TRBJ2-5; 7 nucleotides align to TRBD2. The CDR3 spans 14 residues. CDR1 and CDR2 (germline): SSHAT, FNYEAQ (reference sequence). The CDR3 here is CASSPGLAVETQYF. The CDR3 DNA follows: TGTGCTAGCAGCCCCGGGCTAGCGGTAGAGACCCAGTACTTC.

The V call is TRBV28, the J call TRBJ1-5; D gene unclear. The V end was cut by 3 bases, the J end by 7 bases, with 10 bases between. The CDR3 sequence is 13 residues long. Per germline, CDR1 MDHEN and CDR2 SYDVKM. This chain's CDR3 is CASSFERPQPQHF. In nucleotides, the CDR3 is TGTGCCAGCAGTTTTGAACGCCCGCAGCCCCAGCATTTT.

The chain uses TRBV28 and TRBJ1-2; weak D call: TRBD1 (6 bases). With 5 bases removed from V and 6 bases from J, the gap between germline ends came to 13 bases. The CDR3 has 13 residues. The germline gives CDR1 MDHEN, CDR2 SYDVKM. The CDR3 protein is CASSLGGYHGYTF. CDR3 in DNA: TGTGCCAGCAGTCTAGGGGGATACCATGGCTACACCTTC.

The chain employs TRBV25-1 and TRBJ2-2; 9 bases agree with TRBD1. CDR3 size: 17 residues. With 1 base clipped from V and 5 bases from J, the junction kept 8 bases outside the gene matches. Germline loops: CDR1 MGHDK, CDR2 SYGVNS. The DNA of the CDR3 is TGTGCCAGCAGTGAATCCATGTGGACAGGGGATACCGGGGAGCTGTTTTTT. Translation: CASSESMWTGDTGELFF.

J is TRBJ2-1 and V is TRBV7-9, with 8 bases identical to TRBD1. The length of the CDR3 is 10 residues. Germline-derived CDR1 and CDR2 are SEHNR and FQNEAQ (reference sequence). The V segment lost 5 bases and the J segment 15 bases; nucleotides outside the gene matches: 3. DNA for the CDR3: TGTGCCAGCAGCCGGACAGGGTTGTTCTTC. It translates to CASSRTGLFF. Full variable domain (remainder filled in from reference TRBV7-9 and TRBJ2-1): DTGVSQNPRHKITKRGQNVTFRCDPISEHNRLYWYRQTLGQGPEFLTYFQNEAQLEKSRLLSDRFSAERPKGSFSTLEIQRTEQGDSAMYLCASSRTGLFFGPGTRLTVL.

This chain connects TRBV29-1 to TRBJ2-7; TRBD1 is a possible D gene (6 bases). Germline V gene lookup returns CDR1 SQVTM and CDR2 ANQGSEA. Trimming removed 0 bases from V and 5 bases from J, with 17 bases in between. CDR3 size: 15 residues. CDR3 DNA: TGCAGCGTTGAAGACTCGACAGGAAACCTAAACGAGCAGTACTTC. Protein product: CSVEDSTGNLNEQYF.

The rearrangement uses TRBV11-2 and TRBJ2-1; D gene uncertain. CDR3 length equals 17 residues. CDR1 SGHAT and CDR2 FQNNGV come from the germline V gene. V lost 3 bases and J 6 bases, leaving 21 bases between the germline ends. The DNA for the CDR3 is TGTGCCAGCAGCTTTTCGTTCCTTGAGCTTCTCGCCAATGAGCAGTTCTTC. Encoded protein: CASSFSFLELLANEQFF.

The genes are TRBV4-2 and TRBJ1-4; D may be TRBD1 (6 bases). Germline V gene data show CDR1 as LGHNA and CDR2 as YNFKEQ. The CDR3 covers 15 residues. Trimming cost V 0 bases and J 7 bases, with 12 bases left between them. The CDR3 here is CASSQEGARLEKLFF. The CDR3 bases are TGTGCCAGCAGCCAAGAGGGGGCTCGGCTTGAAAAACTGTTTTTT.

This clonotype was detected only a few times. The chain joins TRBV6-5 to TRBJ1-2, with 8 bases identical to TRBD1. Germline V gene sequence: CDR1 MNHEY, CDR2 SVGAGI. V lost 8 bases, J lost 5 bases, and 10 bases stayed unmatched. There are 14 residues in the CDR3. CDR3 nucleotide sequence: TGTGCCAGCGCCAGGGGGCCGGTTGATTATGGCTACACCTTC. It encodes CASARGPVDYGYTF.

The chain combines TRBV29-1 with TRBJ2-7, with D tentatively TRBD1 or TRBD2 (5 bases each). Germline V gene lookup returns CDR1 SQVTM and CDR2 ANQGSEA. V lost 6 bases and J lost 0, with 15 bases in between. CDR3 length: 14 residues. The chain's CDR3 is CSVGRDQSSYEQYF. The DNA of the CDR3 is TGCAGCGTGGGAAGGGACCAGAGCTCCTACGAGCAGTACTTC.